This T cell receptor (beta chain) was sequenced for a study of shared clonotypes between healthy human individuals. About this clone: Its antigen is as yet unknown.

The assay used deep level. Genomic DNA belonging to each subset was distributed in equal measure over several immunoSEQ plates. Data came from immunoSEQ multiplex PCR; TCRdb stores just in-frame clones and leaves some out. This table has more than 850,000 clones, around 78% appearing once. CDR1 and CDR2 (germline): SGHTS, YDEGEE. Between the trimmed V and J ends, which lost 0 bases and 8 bases, there was a span of 7 bases. The CDR3 extends over 12 amino acids. Only Caucasian adults living in Nashville, Tennessee served as donors. Study observations and caveats: All-four-donor shared clonotypes had higher generation probabilities than non-shared clonotypes did.

The TCR originated in a man younger than 35 in good health. Some clones in this sample may be carry-over from other donors' samples. Specimen: memory CD4+ T cells from PBMCs. As for subset: CD45RA-negative fraction. The chain combines TRBV5-8 with TRBJ2-3, with unresolved D. In DNA form, the CDR3 reads TGTGCCAGCAGCTTGGCCATCGCTACGCAGTATTTT. Protein: CASSLAIATQYF. Drawing the rest from reference TRBV5-8 and TRBJ2-3, the complete variable domain is EAGVTQSPTHLIKTRGQQATLRCSPISGHTSVYWYQQALGLGLQFLLWYDEGEERNRGNFPPRFSGRQFPNYSSELNVNALELEDSALYLCASSLAIATQYFGPGTRLTVL.